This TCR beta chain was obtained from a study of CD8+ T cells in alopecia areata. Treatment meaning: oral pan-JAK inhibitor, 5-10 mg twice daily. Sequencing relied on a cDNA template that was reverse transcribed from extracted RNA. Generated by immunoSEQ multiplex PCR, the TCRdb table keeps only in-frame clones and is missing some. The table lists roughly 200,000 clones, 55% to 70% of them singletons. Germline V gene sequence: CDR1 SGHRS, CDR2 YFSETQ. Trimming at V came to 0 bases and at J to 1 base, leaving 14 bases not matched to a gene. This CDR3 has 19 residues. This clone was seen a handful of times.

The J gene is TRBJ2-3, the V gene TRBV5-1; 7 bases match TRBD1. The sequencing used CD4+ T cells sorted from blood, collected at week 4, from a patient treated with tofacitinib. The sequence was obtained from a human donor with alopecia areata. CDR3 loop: CASSLASQATGVGTDTQYF. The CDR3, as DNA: TGCGCCAGCAGCTTGGCCTCACAAGCCACAGGGGTGGGCACAGATACGCAGTATTTT. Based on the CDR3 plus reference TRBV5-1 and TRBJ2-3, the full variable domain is KAGVTQTPRYLIKTRGQQVTLSCSPISGHRSVSWYQQTPGQGLQFLFEYFSETQRNKGNFPGRFSGRQFSNSRSEMNVSTLELGDSALYLCASSLASQATGVGTDTQYFGPGTRLTVL.